Shown below are 16 T cell receptor beta chains from a single sample sequenced in a study of T cell repertoires in cytomegalovirus infection. TCRdb called the reads again in MiXCR, with one record for every CDR3 protein. The sample has about 240,000 distinct CDR3 sequences; around an eighth are singletons. Sequenced sample: PBMCs. All receptors come from a human donor in good health (CMV status not recorded). Some clones in this sample may be carry-over from other donors' samples.

The CDR3 protein is CSTRLAGGETQYF. The CDR3 DNA sequence: TGCAGCACTCGACTAGCGGGAGGTGAGACCCAGTACTTC. The rearrangement joins TRBV29-1 to TRBJ2-5, with 13 bases that match TRBD2. After removal of 8 bases from V and 5 bases from J, the junction contained 5 bases not matched to a gene. Germline values: CDR1 SQVTM, CDR2 ANQGSEA. The CDR3 length is 13 residues.

Here the CDR3 DNA reads TGTGCCAGCAGTTTTCACGGGACGGGGATGAACACTGAAGCTTTCTTT. Its protein product is CASSFHGTGMNTEAFF. The chain is built from TRBV12-3 or TRBV12-4 and TRBJ1-1; tentative D call: TRBD1 (5 bases). The CDR3 runs 16 residues. V was cut by 3 bases and J by 0 bases, with 14 bases left in between.

The rearrangement uses TRBV28 and TRBJ2-3; D possibly corresponds to TRBD2 (7 bases). V was cut by 3 bases and J by 6 bases, with 13 bases left in between. Per germline, CDR1 MDHEN and CDR2 SYDVKM. The CDR3 is made up of 14 amino acids. This chain's CDR3 is CASSFPGGGDTQYF. CDR3 DNA sequence: TGTGCCAGCAGTTTTCCGGGGGGCGGGGATACGCAGTATTTT.

This clonotype was observed at least ten times. The gene calls are TRBV12-5 and TRBJ2-1; 9 bases are shared with TRBD2. Unmatched junction bases numbered 14, after V lost 7 bases and J lost 7 bases. Germline V gives CDR1 LGHNT, CDR2 FRNRAP. The CDR3 runs 16 residues. The CDR3: CASVPPPGTSYNEQFF. The CDR3 region has the DNA TGTGCTAGTGTGCCCCCTCCCGGGACTAGCTATAATGAGCAGTTCTTC.

The chain recombines TRBV18 with TRBJ2-7; TRBD2 is a possible D gene (5 bases). This CDR3 is built from 14 residues. Germline assignment: CDR1 KGHSH and CDR2 LQKENI. V was cut by 2 bases and J by 2 bases, with 10 bases left in between. The CDR3 DNA sequence: TGTGCCAGCTCACCAGTGAGGGAACCCTACGAGCAGTACTTC. This codes for CASSPVREPYEQYF.

This chain uses TRBV10-3 with TRBJ1-1; the D gene is possibly TRBD1 (5 bases). Trimming removed 1 base at V and 5 bases at J, with 11 bases between. Per the germline V gene, CDR1 is ENHRY and CDR2 is SYGVKD. This CDR3 region has 14 residues. The CDR3 region is CAISEWGTGTEAFF. In DNA, the CDR3 is TGTGCCATCAGTGAGTGGGGGACGGGGACTGAAGCTTTCTTT.

The chain combines TRBV19 with TRBJ2-5; 8 nucleotides align to TRBD2. The CDR3 covers 14 residues. Trimming removed 6 bases from V and 1 base from J; junction bases left unmatched: 4. Germline values: CDR1 LNHDA, CDR2 SQIVND (reference sequence). CDR3 region: CASRGTSFQETQYF. The CDR3 DNA reads TGTGCCAGTAGGGGGACTAGTTTCCAAGAGACCCAGTACTTC.

This clonotype has at least ten counts. This chain uses TRBV14 with TRBJ2-1; D possibly corresponds to TRBD1 (6 bases). Germline assignment: CDR1 SGHDN and CDR2 FVKESK. V gave up 8 bases and J gave up 4 bases, with 12 bases separating them. The CDR3 is 13 residues long. In DNA form, the CDR3 reads TGTGCCAGCGGACTGGACAGTTACAATGAGCAGTTCTTC. Encoded protein: CASGLDSYNEQFF.

Regarding this clonotype: This may come from a read error, since a much larger clone is one base off. The chain has TRBV28 and TRBJ1-1; maybe TRBD1 (6 bases). Looked up from germline, CDR1 is MDHEN and CDR2 is SYDVKM. The CDR3 sequence is 12 residues long. V was cut by 1 base and J by 13 bases, with 13 bases left in between. The CDR3 nucleotides read TGTGCCAGCAGTTTATTATCTGGACAGTGTTTCTTT. Encoded protein: CASSLLSGQCFF.

To note about this clonotype: This may come from a read error, since a much larger clone is one base off. The chain carries TRBV6-6 and TRBJ2-7, with TRBD1 matching over 11 bases. This CDR3 comprises 15 residues. In germline, CDR1 is MNHNY, CDR2 SVGAGI (reference sequence). The CDR3 reads CASTYSDRGQEEQYF. The CDR3 coding sequence is TGTGCCAGCACTTACTCGGACAGGGGGCAAGAAGAGCAGTACTTC.

This clonotype was seen at least ten times. The chain joins TRBV7-2 to TRBJ2-5, with 9 bases fitting TRBD2. CDR1 SGHTA and CDR2 FQGNSA come from the germline V gene. V was clipped by 1 base and J by 2 bases; unmatched bases: 2. This CDR3 is 15 amino acids long. The CDR3 is CASSLGLAVQETQYF. CDR3 DNA: TGTGCCAGCAGCTTAGGACTAGCGGTTCAAGAGACCCAGTACTTC.

This clonotype was seen at least ten times. This sequence joins TRBV7-8 and TRBJ1-1; 7 bases agree with TRBD1. This CDR3 comprises 13 residues. The germline gives CDR1 SGHVS, CDR2 FQNEAQ. V lost 5 bases and J lost 7; bases outside the gene matches: 7. The CDR3 DNA is TGTGCCAGCAGCCCTCCGGGACAGAGTGAAGCTTTCTTT. Translating it yields CASSPPGQSEAFF. The whole variable domain, remainder taken from reference TRBV7-8 and TRBJ1-1, is GAGVSQSPRYKVAKRGQDVALRCDPISGHVSLFWYQQALGQGPEFLTYFQNEAQLDKSGLPSDRFFAERPEGSVSTLKIQRTQQEDSAVYLCASSPPGQSEAFFGQGTRLTVV.

This clonotype was observed at least ten times. The chain is built from TRBV7-2 and TRBJ2-3; possibly TRBD1 for D (5 bases). This CDR3 is built from 18 residues. CDR1 SGHTA and CDR2 FQGNSA come from the germline V gene. V was cut by 2 bases and J by 2 bases, with 20 bases left in between. The CDR3 loop reads CASSLNWGSLDLTDTQYF. In DNA, the CDR3 is TGTGCCAGCAGCTTAAATTGGGGCAGCCTCGATCTCACAGATACGCAGTATTTT.

V gene TRBV15 combines with J gene TRBJ1-1; a weak D match, TRBD1 (5 bases). Germline V gene data show CDR1 as LNHNV and CDR2 as YYDKDF (reference sequence). The ends were cut back, 5 bases at V and 1 base at J, with 14 bases in the middle. There are 15 residues in the CDR3. CDR3: CATSPRTGENTEAFF. CDR3 sequence (DNA): TGTGCCACCAGCCCCCGGACGGGGGAGAACACTGAAGCTTTCTTT.

J is TRBJ2-7 and V is TRBV6-1, with a possible D match to TRBD1 (6 bases). Per the germline V gene, CDR1 is MNHNS and CDR2 is SASEGT. The V and J ends lost 6 bases and 2 bases respectively, with 14 bases between them. The CDR3 runs to 14 residues. The CDR3 DNA sequence: TGTGCCAGCAGCCGTACAGGGATCACCTACGAGCAGTACTTC. This codes for CASSRTGITYEQYF.

Only a few counts were recorded for this clonotype. J is TRBJ1-1 and V is TRBV14, with D maybe TRBD1 (5 bases). Per germline, CDR1 SGHDN and CDR2 FVKESK. There are 17 residues in the CDR3. Trimming removed 0 bases at V and 5 bases at J, with 19 bases between. As DNA, the CDR3 is TGTGCCAGCAGCCAAGATTTTAGGCAGGGAGGTAGGACTGAAGCTTTCTTT. It is translated as CASSQDFRQGGRTEAFF.